The 4 T cell receptor beta chains reported below all come from one sample, sequenced in a study of control samples from healthy donors and cancer patients. Clones were read by immunoSEQ multiplex PCR, and TCRdb kept only the in-frame ones, dropping some. The sample comprises some 58,000 clones, approximately 87% of which are singletons, and roughly 13% rests with the top ten. The sample comprised PBMCs. Receptors were obtained from a woman in her sixties or seventies with lung cancer.

The rearrangement uses TRBV28 and TRBJ1-4, with D maybe TRBD1 (5 bases). Trimming stripped 3 bases from V and 6 bases from J, with 14 bases between. The CDR3 contains 15 residues. Per germline, CDR1 MDHEN and CDR2 SYDVKM. CDR3 region: CASSLGLGGDEKLFF. The CDR3 DNA sequence: TGTGCCAGCAGTTTGGGACTGGGGGGGGATGAAAAACTGTTTTTT.

The chain has TRBV30 and TRBJ1-3; D is uncertain. The CDR3 length is 12 residues. The germline gives CDR1 GTSNPN, CDR2 SVGIG (reference sequence). With 2 bases removed from V and 8 bases from J, the gap between germline ends came to 10 bases. The CDR3 protein is CAWSTSGHTIYF. The DNA of the CDR3 is TGTGCCTGGAGTACTTCCGGGCACACCATATATTTT.

This sequence joins TRBV7-3 and TRBJ2-5, with D possibly being TRBD2 (5 bases). The CDR3 totals 13 residues. Germline values: CDR1 SGHTA, CDR2 FQGTGA. Between the trimmed V and J ends, which lost 3 bases and 1 base, there was a span of 6 bases. As DNA, the CDR3 is TGTGCCAGCAGCTTCAGCGGCCAAGAGACCCAGTACTTC. This encodes CASSFSGQETQYF.

Only a few counts were recorded for this clone. This chain links TRBV7-3 with TRBJ2-1; the match to TRBD2 covers 9 bases. The CDR3 is 15 residues long. Germline loops: CDR1 SGHTA, CDR2 FQGTGA. Trimming took 2 bases from V and 3 from J; bases not matched to a gene: 2. The CDR3 sequence is CASSLAGGYYNEQFF. The CDR3 DNA is TGTGCCAGCAGCTTAGCGGGGGGGTACTACAATGAGCAGTTCTTC.